Below, 18 T cell receptor beta chains from the same sample are listed, as sequenced in a study of cytomegalovirus exposure and HLA in healthy donors (dated by TCRdb to 2016 to 2017). The receptor library was made with the immunoSEQ multiplex PCR assay. For the multiplex PCR, a mixture combining 60 forward primers for TCR Vbeta segments and 13 reverse primers for TCR Jbeta segments was used. Sourced from immuneACCESS, this table was stored by TCRdb with only in-frame sequences that have V and J called. A share of the clones is absent; for the studies checked, an unresolved V gene accounts for under half, and the remainder has no known explanation. Here the sample has about 110,000 clones; 70% to 85% occur a single time. Roughly 2.5% of the sample is in the top ten clones. Sequencing was performed on PBMCs. The receptors were sampled from a woman between 18 and 29 years old in good health and CMV-seronegative.

The DNA for the CDR3 is TGTGCCAGCAGCCAATACGACAGCTATGAAAAACTGTTTTTT. It specifies CASSQYDSYEKLFF. The chain is built from TRBV14 and TRBJ1-4; tentative D call: TRBD1 (5 bases). Germline CDR1 and CDR2: SGHDN and FVKESK. The CDR3 extends over 14 amino acids. V lost 2 bases to trimming and J lost 6 bases, with 10 bases between them.

Many counts were recorded for this clone. The rearrangement joins TRBV6-1 to TRBJ1-1; 10 bases are shared with TRBD1. Germline assignment: CDR1 MNHNS and CDR2 SASEGT. The V gene end was trimmed by 1 base and the J gene end by 4 bases; junction bases not matched to a gene: 0. The CDR3 is made up of 14 amino acids. The CDR3 sequence: CASSEGTGGTEAFF. The CDR3 DNA reads as TGTGCCAGCAGTGAAGGGACAGGGGGCACTGAAGCTTTCTTT.

V gene TRBV28 combines with J gene TRBJ1-6; D not resolved. Germline values: CDR1 MDHEN, CDR2 SYDVKM. The germline V and J ends were trimmed by 2 bases and 9 bases, with 5 bases remaining between them. The CDR3 runs to 12 residues. The CDR3 region is CASSLMRSPLHF. The CDR3 DNA reads TGTGCCAGCAGTTTAATGCGTTCACCCCTCCACTTT. Supplemented by reference TRBV28 and TRBJ1-6, the full variable domain reads DVKVTQSSRYLVKRTGEKVFLECVQDMDHENMFWYRQDPGLGLRLIYFSYDVKMKEKGDIPEGYSVSREKKERFSLILESASTNQTSMYLCASSLMRSPLHFGNGTRLTVT.

This clone has only one observation. The CDR3 region is CASSQVSGVGGYTF. The CDR3 bases are TGTGCCAGCAGCCAAGTATCAGGGGTTGGCGGCTACACCTTC. The V call is TRBV14, the J call TRBJ1-2; a possible D gene is TRBD1 (6 bases). V was shortened by 1 base and J by 8 bases, with 14 bases between the two germline ends. Germline assignment: CDR1 SGHDN and CDR2 FVKESK. The CDR3 runs to 14 residues.

The rearrangement joins TRBV14 to TRBJ2-5, with D unclear. The DNA end lines up better with TRBJ2-7; the J call may be wrong. The germline CDR1 and CDR2 sequences are SGHDN and FVKESK. This CDR3 is 16 amino acids long. The CDR3 loop reads CASSQDHLPIPYEQYF. CDR3 in DNA: TGTGCCAGCAGCCAAGATCATCTTCCTATCCCCTACGAGCAGTACTTC.

This clone was found once. The V call is TRBV7-8, the J call TRBJ1-2, with 7 bases that match TRBD1. Trimming at V came to 5 bases and at J to 5 bases, leaving 5 bases not matched to a gene. Germline CDR1 is SGHVS and CDR2 is FQNEAQ. The CDR3 is made up of 13 amino acids. CDR3 protein: CASSMGQQYGYTF. CDR3 DNA: TGTGCCAGCAGCATGGGACAGCAGTATGGCTACACCTTC.

The chain recombines TRBV4-1 with TRBJ2-2; D unclear. This CDR3 has 12 amino acids. In germline, CDR1 is MGHRA, CDR2 YSYEKL. Trimming removed 3 bases at V and 4 bases at J, with 3 bases between. This CDR3 reads CASSQSTGELFF. CDR3 nucleotides: TGCGCCAGCAGCCAGAGCACCGGGGAGCTGTTTTTT.

Written as DNA, the CDR3 is TGTGCCAGCAGCTTGGTGACAAAAAATCAGCCCCAGCATTTT. This gives the protein CASSLVTKNQPQHF. The V and J genes are TRBV5-8 and TRBJ1-5, with D uncertain. The CDR3 length is 14 residues. V was clipped by 0 bases and J by 4 bases, with 8 bases between them. Per the germline V gene, CDR1 is SGHTS and CDR2 is YDEGEE.

This clone is a singleton in its sample. The chain couples TRBV7-2 to TRBJ1-2; no reliable D call. Germline V CDR1 and CDR2: SGHTA, FQGNSA. This CDR3 is built from 13 residues. V was clipped by 0 bases and J by 3 bases, with 5 bases between them. CDR3 nucleotide sequence: TGTGCCAGCAGCTTAGCCGGGGACTATGGCTACACCTTC. Its protein product is CASSLAGDYGYTF.

As DNA, the CDR3 is TGCGCCAGCAGCCAAGATACCGGGACACTCGATAATTCACCCCTCCACTTT. This sequence encodes CASSQDTGTLDNSPLHF. The V and J genes are TRBV4-3 and TRBJ1-6; a weak D match, TRBD1 (6 bases). This CDR3 comprises 17 residues. Trimming stripped 0 bases from V and 5 bases from J, with 14 bases between. The V gene's germline CDR1 is LGHNA and CDR2 YSLEER.

This clone was detected once. V usage is TRBV4-2 and J usage is TRBJ2-2; TRBD2 matches at 8 bases. With V trimmed by 1 base and J by 1 base, 2 bases remained unmatched. CDR1 is LGHNA, CDR2 YNFKEQ, per germline. The CDR3 is made up of 16 amino acids. The CDR3 is CASSQVSGGNTGELFF. CDR3 sequence (DNA): TGTGCCAGCAGCCAAGTGAGCGGGGGGAACACCGGGGAGCTGTTTTTT.

The chain joins TRBV7-9 to TRBJ1-5, with TRBD1 identical over 8 bases. The CDR3 consists of 14 residues. V trimming: 5 bases; J trimming: 2 bases; junction bases outside the gene matches: 2. Per the germline V gene, CDR1 is SEHNR and CDR2 is FQNEAQ (reference sequence). The CDR3, as DNA: TGTGCCAGCAGCCAGGGGGCTGGCAATCAGCCCCAGCATTTT. Protein sequence: CASSQGAGNQPQHF.

This clone was seen a handful of times. The chain links TRBV4-3 to TRBJ1-4; 8 nucleotides align to TRBD1. The germline CDR1 and CDR2 sequences are LGHNA and YSLEER. J gave up 7 bases and V 0 bases, and 4 bases lay outside the gene matches. The CDR3 loop spans 15 amino acids. CDR3 sequence: CASSQENRGVEKLFF. CDR3 in DNA: TGCGCCAGCAGCCAAGAGAACAGGGGGGTTGAAAAACTGTTTTTT.

This clone was seen a handful of times. The J gene is TRBJ1-5, the V gene TRBV2; 7 bases align to TRBD1. This CDR3 has 13 amino acids. CDR1 is SNHLY, CDR2 FYNNEI, per germline. Trimming took 6 bases from V and 4 from J; bases not matched to a gene: 3. In nucleotides, the CDR3 is TGTGCCAGCAGAGGACAGGCTAATCAGCCCCAGCATTTT. It encodes CASRGQANQPQHF.

This clone was found once. The rearrangement uses TRBV19 and TRBJ1-1; maybe TRBD1 (5 bases). The CDR3 length is 15 residues. Per the germline V gene, CDR1 is LNHDA and CDR2 is SQIVND (reference sequence). Trimming pared 3 bases from V and 5 bases from J, leaving 16 bases between. CDR3 region: CASSIFRGGGTEAFF. The CDR3 DNA is TGTGCCAGTAGTATTTTCCGGGGCGGGGGAACTGAAGCTTTCTTT.

This clone has just a few counts. This chain connects TRBV5-4 to TRBJ1-5, with unresolved D. Germline CDR1 reads SGHNT; CDR2 reads YYREEE (reference sequence). The CDR3 has 13 amino acids. V was pared by 4 bases and J by 7 bases, with 12 bases between. CDR3 residues: CASSTERGQPQHF. The CDR3 DNA is TGTGCCAGCAGCACGGAGCGAGGCCAGCCCCAGCATTTT.

V and J are TRBV5-5 and TRBJ1-2, with TRBD1 matching over 9 bases. The V and J ends lost 4 bases and 7 bases, in that order; junction bases with no gene match: 8. The CDR3 totals 14 residues. Germline values: CDR1 SGHKS, CDR2 YYEKEE (reference sequence). In DNA, the CDR3 is TGTGCCAGCAGCCCCGGGACAGGGTTAATTGGCTACACCTTC. Amino acids: CASSPGTGLIGYTF.

In this sample, this clone turned up once. The genes are TRBV7-9 and TRBJ2-1, with TRBD2 matching 9 bases. Germline trimming cut 0 bases from V and 15 bases from J; bases unmatched to any gene: 9. This CDR3 is built from 14 residues. Germline CDR1 SEHNR, CDR2 FQNEAQ (reference sequence). The CDR3 region is CASSLASSGSSAFF. The DNA of the CDR3 is TGTGCCAGCAGCTTAGCGAGTAGCGGGAGTTCGGCGTTCTTC.